This TCR beta chain was recovered during a study of blood T cells in healthy people across ages. Whole-study results and caveats: Older age went with lower TCR beta diversity per million T cells, in a roughly linear way.

Trimming took off 0 bases at V and 8 bases at J, with 10 bases between the two ends. The CDR3 contains 13 residues. CDR1 is SGDLS and CDR2 is YYNGEE in the germline V gene. Primed by a sample-barcoded 5' primer and a J-beta primer mix, a second PCR proceeded for about 6 to 11 cycles. TCRdb reprocessed the 5' RACE reads via MiXCR and lists one record per CDR3 protein. In the table there are around 750,000 distinct CDR3 sequences, around half of which are singletons. This clonotype was seen a few times. Its antigen is not known. The sequence was obtained from a man aged 80 or over in good health. The V gene is TRBV9, the J gene TRBJ2-3; D is unresolved. Source material: blood. The CDR3 DNA reads TGTGCCAGCAGCGTAGCTGCTAGTAGTACGCAGTATTTT. This sequence encodes CASSVAASSTQYF.